The 15 T cell receptor beta chains below were found in one sample sequenced in a study of T cell clones after liver transplantation. The method was immunoSEQ multiplex PCR; TCRdb's version includes in-frame clones alone and lacks a portion of them. The sample comprises about 120,000 clones, about nine tenths of which are singletons, and 0.65% to 0.95% rests with the top ten. This specimen was CD4+ T cells from blood, taken 12 months after liver transplant. These TCRs come from a human patient who received a liver transplant. Certain T cells may be donor cells from the graft.

The chain has TRBV5-8 and TRBJ2-3; 16 bases map to TRBD2. Trimming at V came to 3 bases and at J to 3 bases, leaving 7 bases not matched to a gene. Germline CDR1 SGHTS, CDR2 YDEGEE. The CDR3 has 18 residues. The CDR3 bases are TGTGCCAGCAGCTCCGGGACTAGCGGGAGGGCCGGAACAGATACGCAGTATTTT. It encodes CASSSGTSGRAGTDTQYF.

This chain links TRBV19 with TRBJ1-2, with 7 bases identical to TRBD1. The CDR3 has 15 residues. Germline V gene data show CDR1 as LNHDA and CDR2 as SQIVND (reference sequence). The junction had 4 bases not matched to a gene; V was cut back by 3 bases and J by 0 bases. The CDR3 bases are TGTGCCAGTAGTATTGTCCAGGGGGCTAACTATGGCTACACCTTC. The encoded protein is CASSIVQGANYGYTF.

The chain carries TRBV29-1 and TRBJ1-2; 11 bases line up with TRBD1. With 6 bases clipped from V and 4 bases from J, the junction kept 7 bases outside the gene matches. In germline, CDR1 is SQVTM, CDR2 ANQGSEA. The CDR3 contains 14 residues. The CDR3 DNA reads as TGCAGCGTAGGACAGGGGGCTGAGGGCTATGGCTACACCTTC. It translates to CSVGQGAEGYGYTF.

This rearrangement joins TRBV5-6 to TRBJ2-7; D perhaps matches TRBD1 (5 bases). The CDR3 is made up of 14 amino acids. V was cut by 1 base and J by 5 bases, with 13 bases left in between. Looked up from germline, CDR1 is SGHDT and CDR2 is YYEEEE. The DNA for the CDR3 is TGTGCCAGCAGCTTGCAGGGTATGATCGACGAGCAGTACTTC. This translates into CASSLQGMIDEQYF.

The V call is TRBV2, the J call TRBJ2-2; D not certain. CDR3 length: 13 amino acids. Trimming took off 3 bases at V and 4 bases at J, with 6 bases between the two ends. CDR1 is SNHLY, CDR2 FYNNEI, per germline. CDR3 amino acids: CASSEETTGELFF. The CDR3 DNA sequence: TGTGCCAGCAGTGAGGAAACCACCGGGGAGCTGTTTTTT.

The chain is built from TRBV5-4 and TRBJ2-3; tentatively, D is TRBD1 or TRBD2 (6 bases each). V was pared by 4 bases and J by 6 bases, with 21 bases between. Germline V gene sequence: CDR1 SGHNT, CDR2 YYREEE (reference sequence). This CDR3 comprises 16 residues. The CDR3 sequence is CASSLRGLGGVDTQYF. CDR3 DNA sequence: TGTGCCAGCAGCCTCCGGGGGCTCGGCGGGGTGGATACGCAGTATTTT.

The rearrangement links TRBV6-5 to TRBJ1-2; weak D call: TRBD1 (6 bases). The CDR3 extends over 12 amino acids. Germline CDR1 and CDR2: MNHEY and SVGAGI. Trimming pared 5 bases from V and 7 bases from J, leaving 11 bases between. CDR3 coding DNA: TGTGCCAGCAGTCTGAACAGGGTTGGCTACACCTTC. This translates into CASSLNRVGYTF.

This chain connects TRBV5-4 to TRBJ1-4; D unclear. Germline-derived CDR1 and CDR2 are SGHNT and YYREEE (reference sequence). V dropped 3 bases and J dropped 10 bases, with 7 bases sitting between them. CDR3 length: 11 residues. The DNA of the CDR3 is TGTGCCAGCAGCTGGGGAGGAAAACTGTTTTTT. Translation: CASSWGGKLFF.

The chain employs TRBV25-1 and TRBJ2-7; no reliable D call. The CDR3 runs to 12 residues. Germline CDR1 MGHDK, CDR2 SYGVNS. Trimming removed 3 bases from V and 1 base from J, with 4 bases in between. In DNA, the CDR3 is TGTGCCAGCAGTGATAGGTCCTACGAGCAGTACTTC. Residues: CASSDRSYEQYF.

DNA for the CDR3: TGTGCCAGCTCACCTGCAGCTACAGGGGTTAACCAGCCCCAGCATTTT. This gives the protein CASSPAATGVNQPQHF. This sequence joins TRBV18 and TRBJ1-5; 7 bases map to TRBD1. Germline V CDR1 and CDR2: KGHSH, LQKENI. V lost 3 bases and J lost 7; bases outside the gene matches: 12. The CDR3 runs to 16 residues.

This clone has a single count. The rearrangement uses TRBV5-4 and TRBJ1-5; the D is unclear. This CDR3 spans 16 amino acids. V was trimmed by 4 bases and J by 2 bases, leaving 16 bases between them. Germline V gives CDR1 SGHNT, CDR2 YYREEE (reference sequence). The DNA of the CDR3 is TGTGCCAGCAGCGACGGACCGACTTCTGGCAATCAGCCCCAGCATTTT. This sequence encodes CASSDGPTSGNQPQHF.

V gene TRBV5-4 combines with J gene TRBJ1-2; a weak D match, TRBD1 (6 bases). The germline CDR1 and CDR2 sequences are SGHNT and YYREEE (reference sequence). With 3 bases removed from V and 1 base from J, the gap between germline ends came to 13 bases. The CDR3 is made up of 15 amino acids. The CDR3 region has the DNA TGTGCCAGCAGCTCCGGGACACGGGATAACTATGGCTACACCTTC. It specifies CASSSGTRDNYGYTF.

The rearrangement links TRBV30 to TRBJ2-2; no clear D. Germline V gene sequence: CDR1 GTSNPN, CDR2 SVGIG (reference sequence). The V and J ends lost 0 bases and 9 bases respectively, with 8 bases between them. The CDR3 runs 12 residues. The CDR3 region is CAWSVGFRELFF. In nucleotides, the CDR3 is TGTGCCTGGAGTGTGGGTTTCCGGGAGCTGTTTTTT.

The chain couples TRBV5-8 to TRBJ2-1; 9 bases map to TRBD2. Losses at the gene ends were 7 bases for V and 7 bases for J; bases not matched to a gene: 9. There are 14 residues in the CDR3. The germline V gene encodes CDR1 SGHTS and CDR2 YDEGEE. For the CDR3, the DNA is TGTGCCAGCCTCTTTGCGGCGGGAGGGAATGAGCAGTTCTTC. It is translated as CASLFAAGGNEQFF.

V usage is TRBV15 and J usage is TRBJ1-1; maybe TRBD1 (6 bases). Germline assignment: CDR1 LNHNV and CDR2 YYDKDF (reference sequence). Trimming removed 8 bases at V and 1 base at J, with 11 bases between. The CDR3 is 13 residues long. CDR3 sequence reads: CATHGGRNTEAFF. CDR3 in DNA: TGTGCCACCCACGGGGGGCGGAACACTGAAGCTTTCTTT.